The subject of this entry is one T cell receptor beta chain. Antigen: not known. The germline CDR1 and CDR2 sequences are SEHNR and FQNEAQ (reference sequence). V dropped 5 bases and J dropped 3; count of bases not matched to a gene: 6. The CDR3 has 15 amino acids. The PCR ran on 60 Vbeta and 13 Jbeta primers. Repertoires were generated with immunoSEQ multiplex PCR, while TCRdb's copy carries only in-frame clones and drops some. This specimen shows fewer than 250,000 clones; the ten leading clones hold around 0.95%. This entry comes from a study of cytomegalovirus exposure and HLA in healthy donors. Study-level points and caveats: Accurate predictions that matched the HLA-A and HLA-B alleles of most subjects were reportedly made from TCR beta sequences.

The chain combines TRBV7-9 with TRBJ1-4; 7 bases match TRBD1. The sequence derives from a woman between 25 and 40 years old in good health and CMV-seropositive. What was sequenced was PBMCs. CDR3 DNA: TGTGCCAGCAGCCGCGGACAGGCCCCTAATGAAAAACTGTTTTTT. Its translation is CASSRGQAPNEKLFF.